A selection of T cell receptor beta chains follows, all from one sample in a study of human T cells and chemical hapten exposure. TCRdb reprocessed the RACE reads with MiXCR, giving one entry per CDR3 protein. The sample has roughly 70,000 distinct CDR3 sequences; approximately 29% are singletons. This material consisted of whole blood, taken in connection with sensitization to the hapten diphenylcyclopropenone (DPC). The source of these receptors is a man aged 35-49 years with alopecia areata. Some clones in this sample may be carry-over from other donors' samples. CDR3s include the opening cysteine and the closing phenylalanine or tryptophan. The D gene is left open where the match is weak. Part of the rows lack a size; the others show once, few, many or a class for expanded clones.

D,size,J,V,CDR3,DNA
NA,NA,TRBJ2-7,TRBV3-1,CASSQDESYEQYF,TGTGCCAGCAGCCAAGATGAGAGCTACGAGCAGTACTTC
NA,NA,TRBJ1-5,TRBV6-5,CASSYFAPGYSNQPQHF,TGTGCCAGCAGTTACTTTGCGCCAGGGTATAGCAATCAGCCCCAGCATTTT
TRBD2,NA,TRBJ2-2,TRBV7-3,CASSLGLGNTGELFF,TGTGCCAGCAGCTTAGGACTAGGGAACACCGGGGAGCTGTTTTTT
NA,NA,TRBJ1-1,TRBV20-1,CSARGVRAPGEAFF,TGCAGTGCTAGAGGGGTCAGGGCCCCAGGTGAAGCTTTCTTT
NA,NA,TRBJ2-1,TRBV5-1,CASSSDTTSSYNEQFF,TGCGCCAGCAGCTCTGATACCACGAGCTCCTACAATGAGCAGTTCTTC
NA,NA,TRBJ1-2,TRBV12-3/TRBV12-4,CASTTNPNYGYTF,TGTGCCAGCACCACAAACCCAAACTATGGCTACACCTTC
NA,NA,TRBJ2-5,TRBV10-3,CAISETAFQETQYF,TGTGCCATCAGTGAGACAGCCTTTCAAGAGACCCAGTACTTC
NA,NA,TRBJ2-6,TRBV5-1,CASSLIQGLSGANVLTF,TGCGCCAGCAGCTTAATCCAGGGTCTCTCTGGGGCCAACGTCCTGACTTTC
NA,NA,TRBJ2-3,TRBV5-4,CASNRGSPSTDTQYF,TGTGCCAGCAATCGGGGATCCCCGAGCACAGATACGCAGTATTTT
NA,NA,TRBJ2-7,TRBV14,CASSQEEGEQYF,TGTGCCAGCAGCCAAGAAGAGGGCGAGCAGTACTTC
NA,NA,TRBJ1-4,TRBV2,CASSEYWSEKLFF,TGTGCCAGCAGTGAATATTGGAGTGAAAAACTGTTTTTT
TRBD1,NA,TRBJ2-3,TRBV7-9,CASSETGASTDTQYF,TGTGCCAGCAGCGAGACAGGGGCAAGCACAGATACGCAGTATTTT
TRBD2,NA,TRBJ2-7,TRBV7-9,CASSLAGLAYEQYF,TGTGCCAGCAGCTTAGCGGGACTAGCGTACGAGCAGTACTTC
NA,few,TRBJ2-7,TRBV10-2,CASSGDSSSYEQYF,TGCGCCAGCAGCGGGGACTCGTCCTCCTACGAGCAGTACTTC
TRBD2,few,TRBJ2-7,TRBV4-1,CASSQITSGGAYEQYF,TGCGCCAGCAGCCAAATAACTAGCGGGGGAGCCTACGAGCAGTACTTC
NA,NA,TRBJ2-5,TRBV7-6,CASSQNGQSQETQYF,TGTGCCAGCAGCCAGAACGGACAGAGTCAAGAGACCCAGTACTTC
NA,NA,TRBJ2-7,TRBV4-1,CASSQHTGTGYEQYF,TGCGCCAGCAGCCAGCACACAGGGACCGGCTACGAGCAGTACTTC
NA,NA,TRBJ2-7,TRBV6-5,CASQRGTASYEQYF,TGTGCCAGCCAACGCGGGACAGCCTCTTACGAGCAGTACTTC
TRBD1,few,TRBJ1-5,TRBV30,CAWRRAGQGDGQPQHF,TGTGCCTGGAGGAGGGCGGGACAGGGTGACGGTCAGCCCCAGCATTTT
NA,few,TRBJ1-2,TRBV2,CASSDTREGNYGYTF,TGTGCCAGCAGTGATACCAGGGAGGGCAACTATGGCTACACCTTC
TRBD1,few,TRBJ1-1,TRBV6-5,CASRGQGWNSEAFF,TGTGCCAGCAGAGGACAGGGCTGGAACTCTGAAGCTTTCTTT
NA,few,TRBJ1-4,TRBV20-1,CSARDPGRLNEKLFF,TGCAGTGCTAGAGACCCAGGGCGGCTTAATGAAAAACTGTTTTTT
NA,few,TRBJ2-1,TRBV7-9,CASSLALTYEQFF,TGTGCCAGCAGCTTAGCGCTTACCTATGAGCAGTTCTTC
NA,few,TRBJ2-5,TRBV7-2,CASSLGLAETQYF,TGTGCCAGCAGCTTAGGGTTGGCGGAGACCCAGTACTTC
NA,NA,TRBJ2-5,TRBV7-9,CASSSTGKQETQYF,TGTGCCAGCAGCAGTACAGGGAAACAAGAGACCCAGTACTTC
NA,NA,TRBJ2-7,TRBV5-4,CASSTTALSYEQYF,TGTGCCAGCAGCACGACAGCCCTCTCCTACGAGCAGTACTTC
NA,NA,TRBJ2-7,TRBV10-3,CAITDSGYEQYF,TGTGCCATCACCGATAGCGGCTACGAGCAGTACTTC
TRBD1,NA,TRBJ2-1,TRBV29-1,CSADQGVSEQFF,TGCAGCGCGGACCAGGGGGTTAGTGAGCAGTTCTTC
NA,NA,TRBJ2-2,TRBV18,CASSPHPPGTRAELFF,TGTGCCAGCTCACCACATCCCCCTGGAACCAGGGCGGAGCTGTTTTTT
NA,NA,TRBJ1-5,TRBV15,CATSVGAWGQPQHF,TGTGCCACCAGCGTTGGGGCCTGGGGTCAGCCCCAGCATTTT
NA,NA,TRBJ2-7,TRBV27,CASSSSHRYHEQYF,TGTGCCAGCAGTTCCTCGCACAGGTACCACGAGCAGTACTTC
NA,NA,TRBJ1-1,TRBV4-1,CASSQDTSMSTGNTEAFF,TGCGCCAGCAGCCAAGATACCTCAATGAGCACAGGGAACACTGAAGCTTTCTTT
NA,NA,TRBJ2-3,TRBV7-2,CASSLVRRKDTQYF,TGTGCCAGCAGCTTAGTTAGGAGGAAAGATACGCAGTATTTT
TRBD1,few,TRBJ2-1,TRBV9,CASSVDQGAYNEQFF,TGTGCCAGCAGCGTAGACCAGGGGGCTTACAATGAGCAGTTCTTC
NA,NA,TRBJ2-5,TRBV29-1,CSATLVSQTQYF,TGCAGCGCCACCCTAGTCAGTCAGACCCAGTACTTC
TRBD1,NA,TRBJ2-7,TRBV5-1,CASSLMGQGAHEQYF,TGCGCCAGCAGTTTAATGGGACAGGGGGCGCACGAGCAGTACTTC
TRBD2,few,TRBJ2-3,TRBV7-2,CASSLAGGGGSTDTQYF,TGTGCCAGCAGCTTAGCGGGGGGGGGAGGATCCACAGATACGCAGTATTTT
NA,few,TRBJ2-1,TRBV4-3,CASSLGLGGEQFF,TGCGCCAGCAGCCTAGGGCTAGGGGGTGAGCAGTTCTTC
TRBD1,NA,TRBJ1-1,TRBV20-1,CSAAPQTGGNTEAFF,TGCAGTGCCGCCCCCCAAACAGGGGGCAACACTGAAGCTTTCTTT
NA,NA,TRBJ2-3,TRBV28,CARPSFLLALVQDTQYF,TGTGCCAGGCCGAGCTTCCTTCTAGCCCTAGTACAGGATACGCAGTATTTT
NA,few,TRBJ2-1,TRBV20-1,CSARATSGVNEQFF,TGCAGTGCTAGGGCCACTAGTGGGGTAAATGAGCAGTTCTTC
TRBD1,NA,TRBJ2-1,TRBV7-9,CASSLTGTDYNEQFF,TGTGCCAGCAGCTTAACCGGGACAGATTACAATGAGCAGTTCTTC
NA,few,TRBJ2-1,TRBV2,CASSSGALSNEQFF,TGTGCCAGCAGCTCAGGGGCGCTTAGCAATGAGCAGTTCTTC
NA,few,TRBJ2-2,TRBV4-1,CASSHAGTINTGELFF,TGCGCCAGCAGCCATGCCGGGACGATTAACACCGGGGAGCTGTTTTTT
NA,once,TRBJ1-2,TRBV10-3,CATRGGVGADYGYTF,TGTGCCACCAGGGGTGGCGTGGGGGCGGACTATGGCTACACCTTC
NA,NA,TRBJ2-1,TRBV27,CASSLSTGYNEQFF,TGTGCCAGCAGTTTATCGACAGGTTACAATGAGCAGTTCTTC
NA,NA,TRBJ2-7,TRBV30,CAWSGRFGQYF,TGTGCCTGGAGTGGGAGGTTCGGGCAGTACTTC
TRBD2,few,TRBJ2-1,TRBV20-1,CSANGLAGYNEQFF,TGCAGTGCCAATGGACTAGCGGGATACAATGAGCAGTTCTTC
TRBD1,NA,TRBJ1-1,TRBV11-1,CASSLIKGTASEAFF,TGTGCCAGCAGCTTAATTAAGGGGACAGCAAGCGAAGCTTTCTTT
NA,NA,TRBJ2-3,TRBV11-2,CASTLWRADTDTQYF,TGTGCCAGCACCCTTTGGCGGGCTGACACAGATACGCAGTATTTT
NA,NA,TRBJ2-1,TRBV11-2,CASSFRMAPTGGNEQFF,TGTGCCAGCAGCTTTCGGATGGCGCCTACTGGTGGGAATGAGCAGTTCTTC
NA,few,TRBJ2-3,TRBV12-3/TRBV12-4,CASTLSAGDTQYF,TGTGCCAGCACTCTCTCGGCCGGAGATACGCAGTATTTT
NA,NA,TRBJ2-4,TRBV12-3/TRBV12-4,CASSLFPWGSVNIQYF,TGTGCCAGCAGTTTGTTCCCCTGGGGTAGCGTAAACATTCAGTACTTC
TRBD2,few,TRBJ2-3,TRBV7-6,CASSLVLGASGSTDTQYF,TGTGCCAGCAGCTTAGTCTTAGGGGCTAGCGGAAGCACAGATACGCAGTATTTT